The clone carrying this TCR beta chain showed up many times. Its antigen is currently unknown. The CDR3 is 14 amino acids. Trimming removed 4 bases from V and 2 bases from J; junction bases left unmatched: 3. Per germline, CDR1 MGHDK and CDR2 SYGVNS. Construction of naive CD8 libraries employed roughly 18,000 to 1,100,000 sorted cells together with 10%, 30% or 50% RNA. Isolation of naive CD8 T cells was achieved by sorting on a CD8+CD4-CCR7+CD45RA+ phenotype. This sample stems from a study of molecular identifiers for immune sequencing clone quantification. Broader study findings: Over 97% of CMV-specific effector molecules, but under 1% of naive ones, were in clones above 20 copies.

TCRdb re-analysed the PCR reads in MiXCR, keeping a single row per CDR3 protein. This sample yields nearly 650,000 distinct CDR3 sequences, of which roughly 25% are seen a single time; 0.78% belongs to the top ten. V usage is TRBV25-1 and J usage is TRBJ2-7, with 9 bases fitting TRBD1. This TCR came from a human donor in good health. Some libraries in this study had Jurkat cell RNA spiked in. Sequencing used naive CD8+ T cells from blood, with Jurkat cell RNA spiked in. As for subset: FACS-sorted CD8+CD4-CCR7+CD45RA+ naive T cells. CDR3 amino acids: CASSAGTGPYEQYF. As DNA, the CDR3 is TGTGCCAGCAGTGCCGGGACAGGGCCCTACGAGCAGTACTTC.